This TCR beta chain was recovered during a study of blood T cell repertoires in COVID-19. Across the whole study: The analysed material was cDNA or gDNA that came from T cells, B-cell-depleted T cells, or PBMCs.

Methods used by the authors: Reference gene primer amplification yielded estimated nucleated cell counts. The assay was immunoSEQ multiplex PCR, and TCRdb's table has in-frame clones only and misses some. The D gene and trimming were derived from the DNA, and the V and J assignments and clone size from that table. Among some 46,000 clones listed, 80% to 90% were seen once. Germline CDR1 and CDR2: KGHDR and SFDVKD. The CDR3 extends over 16 amino acids. The V and J ends lost 4 bases and 1 base, in that order; junction bases with no gene match: 7. A Seattle source enrolled patients during active infection and followed them longitudinally.

V and J are TRBV24-1 and TRBJ2-3; 7 bases agree with TRBD2. The receptor's source is a woman aged 80 or over with COVID-19, enrolled during active disease. Sequenced sample: peripheral blood. CDR3 nucleotides: TGTGCCACCAGTGACCTGGGGGGGTCCCGCACAGATACGCAGTATTTT. Amino acids: CATSDLGGSRTDTQYF.